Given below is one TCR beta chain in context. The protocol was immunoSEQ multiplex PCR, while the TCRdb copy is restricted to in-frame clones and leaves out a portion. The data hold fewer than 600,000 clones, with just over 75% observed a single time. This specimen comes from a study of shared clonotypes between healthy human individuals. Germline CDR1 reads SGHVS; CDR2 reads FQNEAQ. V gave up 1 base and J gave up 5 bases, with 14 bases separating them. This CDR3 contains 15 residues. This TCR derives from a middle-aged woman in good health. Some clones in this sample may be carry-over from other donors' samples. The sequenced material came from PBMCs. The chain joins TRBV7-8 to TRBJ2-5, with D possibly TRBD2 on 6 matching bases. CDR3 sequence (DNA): TGTGCCAGCAGCTTAGGTCGGGAGCTTTGGGAGACCCAGTACTTC. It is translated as CASSLGRELWETQYF.